This TCR beta chain appears in the sequencing data of a study of monozygotic twins with inflammatory bowel disease. General observations from the study: For IBD, no single strong associated signal or clonotype was supported.

Around 4,000 ng of total RNA went into each TCR library. TCRalpha and TCRbeta cDNA went through two nested PCRs of approximately 16 and 10 cycles. TCRdb reprocessed the 5' RACE reads; each CDR3 protein has one entry and no DNA is given. Recorded for this sample: nearly 450,000 distinct CDR3 sequences. CDR1 SGHAT and CDR2 FQDESV come from the germline V gene (reference sequence). This CDR3 is 13 amino acids long. Notes on this clonotype: Its antigen is currently unknown.

The TCR sequence derives from a human donor with ulcerative colitis or Crohn's disease, or a healthy co-twin of an affected twin (not recorded which). The chain couples TRBV11-1 to TRBJ1-1; the D call of TRBD1 rests on TCRdb alone, since no DNA is present to check it. Input material: blood. The CDR3 loop reads CASSRTGGWDAFF.